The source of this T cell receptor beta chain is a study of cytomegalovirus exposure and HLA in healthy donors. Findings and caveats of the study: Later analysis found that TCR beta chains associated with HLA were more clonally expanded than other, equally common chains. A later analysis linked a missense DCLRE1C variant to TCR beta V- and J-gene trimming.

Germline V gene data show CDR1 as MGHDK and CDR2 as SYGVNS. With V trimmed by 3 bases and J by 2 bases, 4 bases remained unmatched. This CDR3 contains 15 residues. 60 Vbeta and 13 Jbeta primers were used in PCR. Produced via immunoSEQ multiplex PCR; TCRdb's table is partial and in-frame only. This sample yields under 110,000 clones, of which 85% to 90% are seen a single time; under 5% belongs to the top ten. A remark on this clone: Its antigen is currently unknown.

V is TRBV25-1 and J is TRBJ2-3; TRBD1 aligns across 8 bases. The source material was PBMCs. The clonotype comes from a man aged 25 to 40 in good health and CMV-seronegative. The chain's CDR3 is CASSDSGGITDTQYF. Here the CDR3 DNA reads TGTGCCAGCAGTGATTCAGGGGGCATCACAGATACGCAGTATTTT.